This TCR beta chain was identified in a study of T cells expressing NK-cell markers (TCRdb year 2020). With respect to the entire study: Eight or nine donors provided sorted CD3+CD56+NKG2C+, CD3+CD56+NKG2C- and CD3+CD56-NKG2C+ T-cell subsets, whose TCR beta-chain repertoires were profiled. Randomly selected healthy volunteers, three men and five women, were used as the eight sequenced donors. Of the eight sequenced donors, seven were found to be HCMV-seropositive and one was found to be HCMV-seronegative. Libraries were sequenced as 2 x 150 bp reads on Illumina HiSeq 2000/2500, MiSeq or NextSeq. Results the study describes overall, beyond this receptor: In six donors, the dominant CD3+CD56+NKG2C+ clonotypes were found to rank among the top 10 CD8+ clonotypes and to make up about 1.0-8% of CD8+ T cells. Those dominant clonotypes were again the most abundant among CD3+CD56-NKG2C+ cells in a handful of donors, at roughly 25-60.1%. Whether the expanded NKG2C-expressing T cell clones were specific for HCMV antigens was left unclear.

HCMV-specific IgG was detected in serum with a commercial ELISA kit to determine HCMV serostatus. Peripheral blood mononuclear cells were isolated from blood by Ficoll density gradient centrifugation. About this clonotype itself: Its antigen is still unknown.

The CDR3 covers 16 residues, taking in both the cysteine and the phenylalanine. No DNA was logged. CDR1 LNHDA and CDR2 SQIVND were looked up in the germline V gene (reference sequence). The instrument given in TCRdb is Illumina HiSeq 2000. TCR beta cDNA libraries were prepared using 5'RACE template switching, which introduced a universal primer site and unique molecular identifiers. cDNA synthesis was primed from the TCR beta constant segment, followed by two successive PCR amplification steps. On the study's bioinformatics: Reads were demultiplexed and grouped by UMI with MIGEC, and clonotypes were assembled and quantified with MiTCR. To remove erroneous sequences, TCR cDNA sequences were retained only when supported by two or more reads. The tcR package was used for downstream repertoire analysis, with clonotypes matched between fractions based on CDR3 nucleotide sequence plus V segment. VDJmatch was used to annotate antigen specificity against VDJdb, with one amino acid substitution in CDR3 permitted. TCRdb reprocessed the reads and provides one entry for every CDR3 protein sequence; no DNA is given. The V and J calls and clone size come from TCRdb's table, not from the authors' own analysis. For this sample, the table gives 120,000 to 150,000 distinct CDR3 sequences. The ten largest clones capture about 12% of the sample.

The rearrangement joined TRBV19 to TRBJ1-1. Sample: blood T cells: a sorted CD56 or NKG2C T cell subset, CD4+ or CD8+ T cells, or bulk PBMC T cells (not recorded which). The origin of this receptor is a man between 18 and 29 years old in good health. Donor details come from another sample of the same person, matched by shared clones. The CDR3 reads CASSIASVGYGTEAFF.